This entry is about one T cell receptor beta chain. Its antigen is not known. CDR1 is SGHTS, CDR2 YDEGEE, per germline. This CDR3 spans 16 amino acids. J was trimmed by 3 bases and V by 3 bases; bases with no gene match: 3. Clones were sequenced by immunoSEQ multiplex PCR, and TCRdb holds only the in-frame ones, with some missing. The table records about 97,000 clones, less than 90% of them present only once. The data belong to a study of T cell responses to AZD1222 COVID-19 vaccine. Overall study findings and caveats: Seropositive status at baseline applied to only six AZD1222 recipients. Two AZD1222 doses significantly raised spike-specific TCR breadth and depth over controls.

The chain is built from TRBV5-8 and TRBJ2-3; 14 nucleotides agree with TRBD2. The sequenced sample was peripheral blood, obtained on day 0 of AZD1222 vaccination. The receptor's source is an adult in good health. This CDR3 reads CASSSRLAGGTDTQYF. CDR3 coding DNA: TGTGCCAGCAGCTCCAGACTAGCGGGAGGGACAGATACGCAGTATTTT.